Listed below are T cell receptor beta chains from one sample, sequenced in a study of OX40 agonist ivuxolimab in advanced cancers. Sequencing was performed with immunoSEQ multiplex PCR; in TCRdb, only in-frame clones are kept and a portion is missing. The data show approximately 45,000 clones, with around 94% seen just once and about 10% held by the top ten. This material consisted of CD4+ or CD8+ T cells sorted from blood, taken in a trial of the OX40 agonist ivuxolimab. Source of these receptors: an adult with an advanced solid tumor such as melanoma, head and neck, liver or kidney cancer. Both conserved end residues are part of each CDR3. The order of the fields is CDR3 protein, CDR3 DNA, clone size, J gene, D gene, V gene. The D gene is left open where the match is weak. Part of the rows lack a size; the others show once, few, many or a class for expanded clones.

CDR3 protein: CAWTVYTEAFF
CDR3 DNA: TGTGCCTGGACTGTATACACTGAAGCTTTCTTT
clone size: NA
J gene: TRBJ1-1
D gene: NA
V gene: TRBV30

CDR3 protein: CASSYSNGVGYTF
CDR3 DNA: TGTGCCAGCAGTTACTCGAATGGGGTCGGCTACACCTTC
clone size: NA
J gene: TRBJ1-2
D gene: NA
V gene: TRBV6-5

CDR3 protein: CASRRTSGTTNEQFF
CDR3 DNA: TGCGCCAGCAGACGGACTAGCGGGACCACCAATGAGCAGTTCTTC
clone size: once
J gene: TRBJ2-1
D gene: TRBD2
V gene: TRBV4-1

CDR3 protein: CASSFRAGTYGYTF
CDR3 DNA: TGTGCCAGCAGCTTCCGGGCAGGGACCTATGGCTACACCTTC
clone size: NA
J gene: TRBJ1-2
D gene: NA
V gene: TRBV7-9

CDR3 protein: CASSEWKTGVYGYTF
CDR3 DNA: TGTGCCAGCAGTGAATGGAAAACAGGGGTCTATGGCTACACCTTC
clone size: NA
J gene: TRBJ1-2
D gene: TRBD1
V gene: TRBV6-1

CDR3 protein: CASSEGTVAFNEQFF
CDR3 DNA: TGTGCCAGCAGCGAAGGGACGGTAGCGTTCAATGAGCAGTTCTTC
clone size: NA
J gene: TRBJ2-1
D gene: NA
V gene: TRBV7-6

CDR3 protein: CASSRGTSDLLAYEQYF
CDR3 DNA: TGTGCCAGCAGTAGGGGGACTAGCGACCTCCTAGCCTACGAGCAGTACTTC
clone size: NA
J gene: TRBJ2-7
D gene: TRBD2
V gene: TRBV28

CDR3 protein: CASSLETNQPQHF
CDR3 DNA: TGTGCCAGCAGCTTAGAGACTAATCAGCCCCAGCATTTT
clone size: few
J gene: TRBJ1-5
D gene: NA
V gene: TRBV7-8

CDR3 protein: CATDGSSIYNEQFF
CDR3 DNA: TGTGCCACGGACGGGAGTTCGATCTACAATGAGCAGTTCTTC
clone size: NA
J gene: TRBJ2-1
D gene: NA
V gene: TRBV30

CDR3 protein: CASSPSAGGSSYNEQFF
CDR3 DNA: TGTGCCAGCAGTCCGTCAGCGGGAGGGAGCTCCTACAATGAGCAGTTCTTC
clone size: NA
J gene: TRBJ2-1
D gene: TRBD2
V gene: TRBV27

CDR3 protein: CATSRFQFGDTSYEQYF
CDR3 DNA: TGTGCCACCAGCAGGTTCCAGTTTGGGGATACTAGCTACGAGCAGTACTTC
clone size: NA
J gene: TRBJ2-7
D gene: NA
V gene: TRBV15

CDR3 protein: CSAPVGGEQFF
CDR3 DNA: TGCAGTGCACCTGTTGGGGGTGAGCAGTTCTTC
clone size: NA
J gene: TRBJ2-1
D gene: NA
V gene: TRBV20-1

CDR3 protein: CASSLYGDGELFF
CDR3 DNA: TGTGCCAGCAGCTTATACGGGGACGGGGAGCTGTTTTTT
clone size: NA
J gene: TRBJ2-2
D gene: NA
V gene: TRBV7-3

CDR3 protein: CATSRDDGGQPQHF
CDR3 DNA: TGTGCCACCAGCAGAGATGACGGGGGCCAGCCCCAGCATTTT
clone size: NA
J gene: TRBJ1-5
D gene: NA
V gene: TRBV15

CDR3 protein: CASSLVYRGGNTEAFF
CDR3 DNA: TGTGCCAGCAGCTTAGTTTACAGGGGGGGGAACACTGAAGCTTTCTTT
clone size: NA
J gene: TRBJ1-1
D gene: TRBD1
V gene: TRBV11-2

CDR3 protein: CASSLGGQGGNQPQHF
CDR3 DNA: TGTGCCAGCAGCTTGGGGGGACAGGGAGGCAATCAGCCCCAGCATTTT
clone size: NA
J gene: TRBJ1-5
D gene: TRBD1
V gene: TRBV7-9

CDR3 protein: CATSRGRGGTQYF
CDR3 DNA: TGTGCCACCAGCAGAGGGCGGGGGGGGACGCAGTATTTT
clone size: NA
J gene: TRBJ2-3
D gene: TRBD2
V gene: TRBV15

CDR3 protein: CASFLAGPPYEQFF
CDR3 DNA: TGTGCCAGCTTCTTAGCAGGGCCTCCCTATGAGCAGTTCTTC
clone size: NA
J gene: TRBJ2-1
D gene: NA
V gene: TRBV25-1

CDR3 protein: CAWSYGGINEQYF
CDR3 DNA: TGTGCCTGGAGTTACGGGGGTATCAACGAGCAGTACTTC
clone size: NA
J gene: TRBJ2-7
D gene: NA
V gene: TRBV30

CDR3 protein: CASSYAESYEQYF
CDR3 DNA: TGTGCCAGCAGTTACGCGGAATCCTACGAGCAGTACTTC
clone size: NA
J gene: TRBJ2-7
D gene: NA
V gene: TRBV6-6

CDR3 protein: CASSLSHGPSYEQYF
CDR3 DNA: TGTGCCAGCAGCTTAAGTCATGGCCCTTCCTACGAGCAGTACTTC
clone size: few
J gene: TRBJ2-7
D gene: NA
V gene: TRBV7-3

CDR3 protein: CASTGRGNYGYTF
CDR3 DNA: TGTGCCAGCACCGGCAGGGGCAACTATGGCTACACCTTC
clone size: NA
J gene: TRBJ1-2
D gene: NA
V gene: TRBV2

CDR3 protein: CAISTRTGNTEAFF
CDR3 DNA: TGTGCCATCAGTACAAGGACAGGGAACACTGAAGCTTTCTTT
clone size: NA
J gene: TRBJ1-1
D gene: TRBD1
V gene: TRBV10-3

CDR3 protein: CASSQEDSGAYEQYF
CDR3 DNA: TGTGCCAGCAGCCAAGAGGATAGCGGAGCTTACGAGCAGTACTTC
clone size: NA
J gene: TRBJ2-7
D gene: NA
V gene: TRBV4-2

CDR3 protein: CASSQGTGRTEAFF
CDR3 DNA: TGCGCCAGCAGCCAAGGGACAGGACGAACTGAAGCTTTCTTT
clone size: NA
J gene: TRBJ1-1
D gene: TRBD1
V gene: TRBV4-3

CDR3 protein: CSVQVEPYEQYF
CDR3 DNA: TGCAGCGTTCAGGTCGAGCCCTACGAGCAGTACTTC
clone size: NA
J gene: TRBJ2-7
D gene: NA
V gene: TRBV29-1

CDR3 protein: CASSYSRGFEAFF
CDR3 DNA: TGTGCCAGCAGTTACTCGCGAGGATTCGAAGCTTTCTTT
clone size: NA
J gene: TRBJ1-1
D gene: NA
V gene: TRBV6-5

CDR3 protein: CASSATDSSGANVLTF
CDR3 DNA: TGTGCCAGCAGCGCGACCGACTCCTCTGGGGCCAACGTCCTGACTTTC
clone size: NA
J gene: TRBJ2-6
D gene: NA
V gene: TRBV7-6

CDR3 protein: CAWSVQGGEQYF
CDR3 DNA: TGTGCCTGGAGTGTACAGGGGGGCGAGCAGTACTTC
clone size: NA
J gene: TRBJ2-7
D gene: TRBD1
V gene: TRBV30

CDR3 protein: CASSGYTGANYGYTF
CDR3 DNA: TGTGCCAGCAGCGGCTACACCGGCGCTAACTATGGCTACACCTTC
clone size: NA
J gene: TRBJ1-2
D gene: NA
V gene: TRBV11-3

CDR3 protein: CASSPPGQPQHF
CDR3 DNA: TGTGCCAGTAGTCCCCCGGGCCAGCCCCAGCATTTT
clone size: once
J gene: TRBJ1-5
D gene: NA
V gene: TRBV19

CDR3 protein: CASSSPSTRIYEQYF
CDR3 DNA: TGTGCCAGCAGTTCCCCCTCAACTAGAATCTACGAGCAGTACTTC
clone size: NA
J gene: TRBJ2-7
D gene: NA
V gene: TRBV27

CDR3 protein: CASSLGGVTLTGELFF
CDR3 DNA: TGTGCCAGCAGCTTAGGCGGGGTTACCCTCACCGGGGAGCTGTTTTTT
clone size: few
J gene: TRBJ2-2
D gene: NA
V gene: TRBV9

CDR3 protein: CASSETNEKLFF
CDR3 DNA: TGTGCCAGCAGTGAAACTAATGAAAAACTGTTTTTT
clone size: NA
J gene: TRBJ1-4
D gene: NA
V gene: TRBV2

CDR3 protein: CASSFGRTEAFF
CDR3 DNA: TGTGCCAGCAGCTTCGGAAGAACTGAAGCTTTCTTT
clone size: few
J gene: TRBJ1-1
D gene: NA
V gene: TRBV7-9

CDR3 protein: CASSFVRTGEDYTF
CDR3 DNA: TGTGCCAGCAGCTTCGTCCGTACAGGGGAGGACTACACCTTC
clone size: NA
J gene: TRBJ1-2
D gene: TRBD1
V gene: TRBV7-9

CDR3 protein: CSVVWLGYEQYF
CDR3 DNA: TGCAGCGTTGTGTGGCTAGGTTACGAGCAGTACTTC
clone size: NA
J gene: TRBJ2-7
D gene: NA
V gene: TRBV29-1

CDR3 protein: CASSPRKYNSPLHF
CDR3 DNA: TGTGCCAGCAGCCCGAGGAAGTATAATTCACCCCTCCACTTT
clone size: NA
J gene: TRBJ1-6
D gene: NA
V gene: TRBV5-6

CDR3 protein: CASSLSGTAYEQYF
CDR3 DNA: TGTGCCAGCAGCTTAAGCGGGACAGCCTACGAGCAGTACTTC
clone size: NA
J gene: TRBJ2-7
D gene: NA
V gene: TRBV7-9

CDR3 protein: CASSWTHTEAFF
CDR3 DNA: TGTGCCAGCAGCTGGACCCACACTGAAGCTTTCTTT
clone size: NA
J gene: TRBJ1-1
D gene: NA
V gene: TRBV5-6

CDR3 protein: CAWSRGQTAEKLFF
CDR3 DNA: TGTGCCTGGAGTCGAGGGCAAACAGCTGAAAAACTGTTTTTT
clone size: NA
J gene: TRBJ1-4
D gene: NA
V gene: TRBV30

CDR3 protein: CASSQYFPGSYEQYF
CDR3 DNA: TGTGCCAGCAGTCAATACTTTCCGGGCTCCTACGAGCAGTACTTC
clone size: NA
J gene: TRBJ2-7
D gene: NA
V gene: TRBV28

CDR3 protein: CASSESGSSESTDTQYF
CDR3 DNA: TGTGCCAGCAGTGAGTCCGGGTCTAGCGAGAGCACAGATACGCAGTATTTT
clone size: NA
J gene: TRBJ2-3
D gene: NA
V gene: TRBV2

CDR3 protein: CASSLRSLSYEQYF
CDR3 DNA: TGTGCCAGCAGCCTAAGGTCCCTGTCCTACGAGCAGTACTTC
clone size: NA
J gene: TRBJ2-7
D gene: NA
V gene: TRBV11-2

CDR3 protein: CASSLLAGAGYTF
CDR3 DNA: TGTGCCAGCAGCTTGTTGGCAGGGGCCGGCTACACCTTC
clone size: NA
J gene: TRBJ1-2
D gene: NA
V gene: TRBV5-4

CDR3 protein: CAWSDGASSGNTIYF
CDR3 DNA: TGTGCCTGGAGTGACGGGGCAAGCTCTGGAAACACCATATATTTT
clone size: NA
J gene: TRBJ1-3
D gene: NA
V gene: TRBV30

CDR3 protein: CASSQATSGRAYEQYF
CDR3 DNA: TGCGCCAGCAGCCAAGCGACTAGCGGGAGGGCCTACGAGCAGTACTTC
clone size: NA
J gene: TRBJ2-7
D gene: TRBD2
V gene: TRBV4-1

CDR3 protein: CASSVDLGGNEQYF
CDR3 DNA: TGTGCCAGCAGCGTAGACCTGGGAGGCAACGAGCAGTACTTC
clone size: NA
J gene: TRBJ2-7
D gene: NA
V gene: TRBV9

CDR3 protein: CASSPWTGDYEQYF
CDR3 DNA: TGCGCCAGCAGCCCTTGGACAGGGGACTACGAGCAGTACTTC
clone size: once
J gene: TRBJ2-7
D gene: TRBD1
V gene: TRBV4-3

CDR3 protein: CASRSRQGKGETQYF
CDR3 DNA: TGTGCCAGCAGGTCGAGACAAGGAAAAGGAGAGACCCAGTACTTC
clone size: NA
J gene: TRBJ2-5
D gene: NA
V gene: TRBV6-1

CDR3 protein: CASSSTGPMVYEQYF
CDR3 DNA: TGTGCCAGCAGCTCGACAGGGCCCATGGTCTACGAGCAGTACTTC
clone size: NA
J gene: TRBJ2-7
D gene: TRBD1
V gene: TRBV11-3